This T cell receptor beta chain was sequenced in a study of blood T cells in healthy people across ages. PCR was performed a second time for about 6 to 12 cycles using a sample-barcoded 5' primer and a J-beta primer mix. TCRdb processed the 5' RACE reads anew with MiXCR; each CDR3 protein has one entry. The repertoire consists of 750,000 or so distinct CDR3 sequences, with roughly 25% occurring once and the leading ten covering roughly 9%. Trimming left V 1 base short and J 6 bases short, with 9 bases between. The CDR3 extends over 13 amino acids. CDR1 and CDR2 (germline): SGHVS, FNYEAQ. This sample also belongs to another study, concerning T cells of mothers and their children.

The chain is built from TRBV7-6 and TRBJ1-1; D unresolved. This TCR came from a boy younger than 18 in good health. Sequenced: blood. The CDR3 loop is CASSLDLGSEAFF. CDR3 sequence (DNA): TGTGCCAGCAGCTTAGATCTGGGATCTGAAGCTTTCTTT.